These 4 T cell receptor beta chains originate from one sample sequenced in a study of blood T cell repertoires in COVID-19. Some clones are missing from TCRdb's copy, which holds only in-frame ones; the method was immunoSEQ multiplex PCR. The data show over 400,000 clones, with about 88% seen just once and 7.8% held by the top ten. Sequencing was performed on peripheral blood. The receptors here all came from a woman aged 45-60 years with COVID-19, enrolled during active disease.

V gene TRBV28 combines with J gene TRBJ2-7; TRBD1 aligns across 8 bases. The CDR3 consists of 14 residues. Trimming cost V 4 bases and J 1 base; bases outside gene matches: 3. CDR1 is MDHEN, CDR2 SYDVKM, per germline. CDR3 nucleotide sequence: TGTGCCAGCAGTTCGAGGACAGGGTCCTACGAGCAGTACTTC. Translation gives CASSSRTGSYEQYF.

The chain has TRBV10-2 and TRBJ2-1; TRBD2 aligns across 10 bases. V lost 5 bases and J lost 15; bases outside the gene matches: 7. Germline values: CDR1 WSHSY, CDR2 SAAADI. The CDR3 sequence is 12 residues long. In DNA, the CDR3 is TGCGCCAGCAGTCACACTAGCGGGGCTTGGTTCTTC. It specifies CASSHTSGAWFF.

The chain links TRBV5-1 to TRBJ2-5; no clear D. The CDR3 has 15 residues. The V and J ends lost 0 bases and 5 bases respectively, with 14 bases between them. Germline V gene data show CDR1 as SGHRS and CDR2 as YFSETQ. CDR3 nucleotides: TGCGCCAGCAGCTTGGGGGCTTCGAGCTGGGAGACCCAGTACTTC. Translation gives CASSLGASSWETQYF.

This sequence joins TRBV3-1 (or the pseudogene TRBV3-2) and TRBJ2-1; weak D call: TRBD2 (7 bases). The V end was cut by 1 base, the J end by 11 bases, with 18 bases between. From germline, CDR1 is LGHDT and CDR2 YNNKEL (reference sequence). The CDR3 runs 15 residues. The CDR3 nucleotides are TGTGCCAGCAGCCAAGTAAGGGGGGGGGAACAGCAGCAGTTCTTC. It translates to CASSQVRGGEQQQFF.